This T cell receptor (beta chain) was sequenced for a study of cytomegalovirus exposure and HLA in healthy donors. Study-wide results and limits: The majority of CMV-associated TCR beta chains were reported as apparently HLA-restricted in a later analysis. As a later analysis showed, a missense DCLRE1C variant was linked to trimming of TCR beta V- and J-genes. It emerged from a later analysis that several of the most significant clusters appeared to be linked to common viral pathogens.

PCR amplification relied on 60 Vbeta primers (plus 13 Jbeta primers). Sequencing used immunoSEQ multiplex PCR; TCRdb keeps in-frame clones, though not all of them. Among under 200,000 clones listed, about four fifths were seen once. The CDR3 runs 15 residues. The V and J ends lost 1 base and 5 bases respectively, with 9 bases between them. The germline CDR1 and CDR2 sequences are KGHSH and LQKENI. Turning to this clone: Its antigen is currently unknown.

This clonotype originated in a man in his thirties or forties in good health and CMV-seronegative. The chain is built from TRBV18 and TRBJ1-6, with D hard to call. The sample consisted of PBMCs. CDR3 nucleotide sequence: TGTGCCAGCTCACCACTGGGAGTCGATAATTCACCCCTCCACTTT. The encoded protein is CASSPLGVDNSPLHF.